This TCR beta chain originates from a study of blood T cell repertoires in COVID-19. Study summary: Some COVID-19 samples were acute and others convalescent; all came from the United States, Italy and Spain. The analysed material was cDNA or gDNA that came from T cells, B-cell-depleted T cells, or PBMCs.

The CDR3 is 14 residues long. Trimming removed 6 bases at V and 1 base at J, with 13 bases between. Germline CDR1 GTSNPN, CDR2 SVGIG (reference sequence). Study processing details: Amplification with reference gene primers provided the estimates of nucleated cell counts. Here immunoSEQ multiplex PCR was the method, and the copy in TCRdb shows in-frame clones only, minus some. For V, J and clone size, that table is used; D and trimming come from the DNA. This table holds 79,000 or so clones, 80% to 90% found once. The TCR comes from a human donor in a cohort sampled during active COVID-19. Sample: peripheral blood. The chain employs TRBV30 and TRBJ2-4; D perhaps matches TRBD1 (7 bases). For the CDR3, the DNA is TGTGCCTGCGAGGGGGCGGGGGCCAAAAACATTCAGTACTTC. Translated, it gives CACEGAGAKNIQYF.